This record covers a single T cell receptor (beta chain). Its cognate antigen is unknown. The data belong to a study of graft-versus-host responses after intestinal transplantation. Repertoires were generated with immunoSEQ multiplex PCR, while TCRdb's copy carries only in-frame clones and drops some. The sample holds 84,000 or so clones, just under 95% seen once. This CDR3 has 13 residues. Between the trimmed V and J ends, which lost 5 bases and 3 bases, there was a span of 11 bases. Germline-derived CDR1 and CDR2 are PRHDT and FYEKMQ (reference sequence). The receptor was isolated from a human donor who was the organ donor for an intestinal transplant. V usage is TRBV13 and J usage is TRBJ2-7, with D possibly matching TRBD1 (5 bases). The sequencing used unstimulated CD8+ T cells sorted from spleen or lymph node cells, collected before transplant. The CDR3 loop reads CASSPPRDYEQYF. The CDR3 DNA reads TGTGCCAGCAGCCCGCCCAGGGACTACGAGCAGTACTTC.